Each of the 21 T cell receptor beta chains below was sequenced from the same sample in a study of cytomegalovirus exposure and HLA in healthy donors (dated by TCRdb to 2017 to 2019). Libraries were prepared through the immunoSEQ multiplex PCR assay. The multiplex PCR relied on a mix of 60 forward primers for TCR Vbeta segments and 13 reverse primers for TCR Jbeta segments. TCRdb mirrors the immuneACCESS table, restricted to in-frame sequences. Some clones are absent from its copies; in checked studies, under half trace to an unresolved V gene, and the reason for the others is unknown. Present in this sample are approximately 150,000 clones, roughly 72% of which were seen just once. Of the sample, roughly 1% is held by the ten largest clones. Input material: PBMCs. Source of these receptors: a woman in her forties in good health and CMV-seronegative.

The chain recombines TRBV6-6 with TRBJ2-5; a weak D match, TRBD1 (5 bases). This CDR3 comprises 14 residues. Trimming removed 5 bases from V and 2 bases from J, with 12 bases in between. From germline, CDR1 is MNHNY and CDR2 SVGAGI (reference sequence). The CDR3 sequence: CASSPDRPQETQYF. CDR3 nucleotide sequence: TGTGCCAGCAGTCCTGACAGACCACAAGAGACCCAGTACTTC.

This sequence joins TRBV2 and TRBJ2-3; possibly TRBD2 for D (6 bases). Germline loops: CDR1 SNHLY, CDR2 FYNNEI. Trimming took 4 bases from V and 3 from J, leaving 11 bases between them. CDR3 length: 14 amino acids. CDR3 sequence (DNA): TGTGCCAGCAGTGGAACGGGAGAAACAGATACGCAGTATTTT. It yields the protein CASSGTGETDTQYF.

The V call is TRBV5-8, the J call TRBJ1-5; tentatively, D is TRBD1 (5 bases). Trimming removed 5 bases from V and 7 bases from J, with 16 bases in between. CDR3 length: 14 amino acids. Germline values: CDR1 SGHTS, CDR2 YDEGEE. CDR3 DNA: TGTGCCAGCAGTCCGCGGGACTTCTACCAGCCCCAGCATTTT. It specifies CASSPRDFYQPQHF. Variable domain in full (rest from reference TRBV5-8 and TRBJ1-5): EAGVTQSPTHLIKTRGQQATLRCSPISGHTSVYWYQQALGLGLQFLLWYDEGEERNRGNFPPRFSGRQFPNYSSELNVNALELEDSALYLCASSPRDFYQPQHFGDGTRLSIL.

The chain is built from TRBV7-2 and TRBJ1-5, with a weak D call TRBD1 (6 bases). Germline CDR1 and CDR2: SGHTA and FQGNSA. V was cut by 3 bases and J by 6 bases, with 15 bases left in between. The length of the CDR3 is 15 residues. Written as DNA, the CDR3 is TGTGCCAGCAGCTTGGGTTTGCGGGGGGCTCAGCCCCAGCATTTT. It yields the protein CASSLGLRGAQPQHF.

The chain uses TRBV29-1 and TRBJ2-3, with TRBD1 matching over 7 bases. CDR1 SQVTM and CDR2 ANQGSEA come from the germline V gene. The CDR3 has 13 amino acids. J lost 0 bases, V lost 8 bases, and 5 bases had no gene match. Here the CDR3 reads CSTLTGSTDTQYF. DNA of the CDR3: TGCAGCACATTGACAGGGAGCACAGATACGCAGTATTTT.

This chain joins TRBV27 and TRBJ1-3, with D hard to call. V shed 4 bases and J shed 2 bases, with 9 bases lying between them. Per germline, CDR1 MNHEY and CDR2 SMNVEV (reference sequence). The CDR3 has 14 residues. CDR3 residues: CASSYQVPGNTIYF. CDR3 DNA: TGTGCCAGCAGTTACCAGGTCCCTGGAAACACCATATATTTT.

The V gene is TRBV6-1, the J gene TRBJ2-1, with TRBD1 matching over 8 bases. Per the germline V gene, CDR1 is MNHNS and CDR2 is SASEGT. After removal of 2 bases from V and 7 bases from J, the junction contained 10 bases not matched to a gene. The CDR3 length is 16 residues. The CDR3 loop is CASSEQLQGAGNEQFF. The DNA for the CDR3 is TGTGCCAGCAGTGAACAATTGCAGGGGGCGGGGAATGAGCAGTTCTTC.

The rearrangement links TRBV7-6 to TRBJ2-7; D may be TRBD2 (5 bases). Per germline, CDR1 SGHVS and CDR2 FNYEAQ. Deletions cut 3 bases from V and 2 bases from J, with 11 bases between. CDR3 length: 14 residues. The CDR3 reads CASSFTPGTYEQYF. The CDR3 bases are TGTGCCAGCAGCTTCACACCGGGGACCTACGAGCAGTACTTC.

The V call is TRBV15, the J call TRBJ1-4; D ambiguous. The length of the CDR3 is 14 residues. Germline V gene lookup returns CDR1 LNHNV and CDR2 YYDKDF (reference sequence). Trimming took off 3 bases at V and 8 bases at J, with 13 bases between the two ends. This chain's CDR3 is CATSRGAGGEKLFF. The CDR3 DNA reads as TGTGCCACCAGCAGGGGAGCAGGTGGCGAAAAACTGTTTTTT.

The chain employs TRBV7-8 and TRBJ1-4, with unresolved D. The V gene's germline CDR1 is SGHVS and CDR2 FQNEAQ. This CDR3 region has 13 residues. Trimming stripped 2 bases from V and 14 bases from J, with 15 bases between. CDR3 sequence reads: CASSLLERSGLFF. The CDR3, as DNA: TGTGCCAGCAGCTTACTAGAGAGGTCGGGGCTGTTTTTT.

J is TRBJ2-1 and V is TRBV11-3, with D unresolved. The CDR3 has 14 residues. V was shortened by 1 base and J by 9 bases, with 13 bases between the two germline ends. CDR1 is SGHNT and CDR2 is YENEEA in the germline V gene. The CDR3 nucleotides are TGTGCCAGCAGCTTAGTTGGGCTTTTCTCTGAGCAGTTCTTC. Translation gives CASSLVGLFSEQFF.

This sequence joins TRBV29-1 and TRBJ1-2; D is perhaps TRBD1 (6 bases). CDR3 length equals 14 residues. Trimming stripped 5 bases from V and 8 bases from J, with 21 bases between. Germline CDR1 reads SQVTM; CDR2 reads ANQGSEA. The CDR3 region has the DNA TGCAGCGTTCTCCCCAGGGGATCAGCGGAAGGCTACACCTTC. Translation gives CSVLPRGSAEGYTF. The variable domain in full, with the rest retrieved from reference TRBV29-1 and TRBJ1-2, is SAVISQKPSRDICQRGTSLTIQCQVDSQVTMMFWYRQQPGQSLTLIATANQGSEATYESGFVIDKFPISRPNLTFSTLTVSNMSPEDSSIYLCSVLPRGSAEGYTFGSGTRLTVV.

The CDR3 bases are TGCGCCAGCAGCGATACTCAAGAGACCCAGTACTTC. It translates to CASSDTQETQYF. The chain links TRBV5-1 to TRBJ2-5; no clear D gene. This CDR3 is 12 amino acids long. The germline V gene encodes CDR1 SGHRS and CDR2 YFSETQ. V lost 4 bases to trimming and J lost 2 bases, with 6 bases between them.

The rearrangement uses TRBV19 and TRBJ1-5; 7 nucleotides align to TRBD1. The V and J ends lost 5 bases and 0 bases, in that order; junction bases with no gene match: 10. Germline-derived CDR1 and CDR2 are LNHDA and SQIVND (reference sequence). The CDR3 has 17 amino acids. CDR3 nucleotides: TGTGCCAGTAGTTTACAGGGGACCTCAAATAGCAATCAGCCCCAGCATTTT. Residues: CASSLQGTSNSNQPQHF.

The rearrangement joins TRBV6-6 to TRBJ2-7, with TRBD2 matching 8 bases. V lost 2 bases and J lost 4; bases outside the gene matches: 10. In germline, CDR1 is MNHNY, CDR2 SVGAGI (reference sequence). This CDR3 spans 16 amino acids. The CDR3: CASSYGKRELGYEQYF. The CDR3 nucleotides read TGTGCCAGCAGTTACGGGAAGCGGGAGTTGGGGTACGAGCAGTACTTC.

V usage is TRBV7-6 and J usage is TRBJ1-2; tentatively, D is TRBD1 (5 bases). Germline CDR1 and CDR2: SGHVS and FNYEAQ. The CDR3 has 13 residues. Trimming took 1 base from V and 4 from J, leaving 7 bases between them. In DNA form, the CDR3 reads TGTGCCAGCAGCTTAGAACAGGTCTATGGCTACACCTTC. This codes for CASSLEQVYGYTF.

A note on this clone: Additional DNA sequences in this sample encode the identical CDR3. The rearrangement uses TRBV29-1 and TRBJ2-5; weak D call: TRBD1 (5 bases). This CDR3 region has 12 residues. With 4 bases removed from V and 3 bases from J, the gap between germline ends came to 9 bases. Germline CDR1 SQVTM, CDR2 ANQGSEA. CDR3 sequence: CSVGQGEETQYF. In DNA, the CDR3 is TGCAGCGTTGGGCAGGGCGAAGAGACCCAGTACTTC.

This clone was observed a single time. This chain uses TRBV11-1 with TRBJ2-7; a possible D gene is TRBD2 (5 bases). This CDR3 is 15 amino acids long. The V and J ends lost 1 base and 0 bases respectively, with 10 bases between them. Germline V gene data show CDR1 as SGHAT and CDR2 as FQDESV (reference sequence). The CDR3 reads CASSLVSGSSYEQYF. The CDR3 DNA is TGTGCCAGCAGCTTAGTAAGCGGTTCCTCCTACGAGCAGTACTTC.

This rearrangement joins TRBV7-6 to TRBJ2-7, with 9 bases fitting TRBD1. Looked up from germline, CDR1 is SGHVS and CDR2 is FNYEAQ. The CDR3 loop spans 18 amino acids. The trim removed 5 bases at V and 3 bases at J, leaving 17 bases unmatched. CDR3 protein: CASSLGPGQGFRNYEQYF. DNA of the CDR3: TGTGCCAGCAGCCTTGGACCGGGACAGGGTTTTAGGAACTACGAGCAGTACTTC. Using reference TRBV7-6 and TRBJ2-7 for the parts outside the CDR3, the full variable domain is GAGVSQSPRYKVTKRGQDVALRCDPISGHVSLYWYRQALGQGPEFLTYFNYEAQQDKSGLPNDRFSAERPEGSISTLTIQRTEQRDSAMYRCASSLGPGQGFRNYEQYFGPGTRLTVT.

The CDR3 DNA follows: TGTGCCAGCAGTGGGGGTAGGACAGGGAGCGCTTTCTTT. Protein product: CASSGGRTGSAFF. The chain recombines TRBV2 with TRBJ1-1; 8 bases are a match to TRBD1. The CDR3 length is 13 residues. In germline, CDR1 is SNHLY, CDR2 FYNNEI. The V and J ends lost 4 bases and 11 bases, in that order; junction bases with no gene match: 9.

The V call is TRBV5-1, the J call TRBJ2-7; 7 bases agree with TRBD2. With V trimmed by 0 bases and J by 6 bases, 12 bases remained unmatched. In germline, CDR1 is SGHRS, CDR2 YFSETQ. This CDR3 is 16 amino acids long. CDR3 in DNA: TGCGCCAGCAGCTTGGTCGCCGGGGGAGGGCTTGGCGAGCAGTACTTC. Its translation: CASSLVAGGGLGEQYF.